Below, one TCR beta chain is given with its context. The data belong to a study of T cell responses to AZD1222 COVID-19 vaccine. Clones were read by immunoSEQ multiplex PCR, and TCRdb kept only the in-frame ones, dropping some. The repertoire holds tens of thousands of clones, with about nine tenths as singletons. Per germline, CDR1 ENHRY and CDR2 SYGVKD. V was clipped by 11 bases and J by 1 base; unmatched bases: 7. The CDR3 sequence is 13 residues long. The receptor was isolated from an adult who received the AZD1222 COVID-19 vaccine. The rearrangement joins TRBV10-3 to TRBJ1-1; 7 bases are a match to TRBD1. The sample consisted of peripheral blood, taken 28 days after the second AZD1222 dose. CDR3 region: CAVQGSENTEAFF. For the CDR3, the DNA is TGTGCCGTACAGGGGTCGGAGAACACTGAAGCTTTCTTT.